This T cell receptor (beta chain) was captured by sequencing in a study of TIL therapy for anti-PD-1-resistant metastatic lung cancer (TCRdb year 2021). About the study as a whole: Tumors were harvested prior to any PD-1/PD-L1 blockade, after which nivolumab was administered to patients, and lymphodepletion, expanded TIL infusion and IL-2 were given to patients who progressed. Across the cohort, whole-exome sequencing showed a median non-synonymous tumor mutation burden of less than 1.7 mutations per megabase. Enrolled patients had a median age of around 51 years (range 38-75) and a median tumor PD-L1 proportion score of around 6%. Tumor and peripheral blood T cell receptor beta sequencing was used to track clonotypes across tumor, expanded TIL product and serial blood samples. The cohort was predominantly lung adenocarcinoma, with several EGFR-mutant and two ALK-rearranged tumors, and half of patients were current or former smokers. Study-wide conclusions, independent of this receptor: Because the cohort was highly selected, with more treatment-naive, never-smoker and oncogene-addicted patients than is typical, generalizability is limited. Infused TIL clonotypes partially replaced the baseline peripheral repertoire then decayed over months, with no apparent association between persistence and response. The study protocol defined all tumor marker inferences as exploratory.

Using bias-controlled multiplex PCR with the immunoSEQ v3 hsTCRB kit, the TCR beta CDR3 regions were amplified from genomic DNA. TCR libraries were sequenced on an Illumina NextSeq 500 to 1.5 million to 2.5 million read pairs for survey level or about 5-6.5 million for deep level. As for the authors' bioinformatics: Clonality was reported by immunoSEQ Analyzer software, which also assigned V, D and J genes and filtered out non-productive sequences. Repertoires were compared by productive Simpson clonality and by the Morisita overlap index of productive TRB rearrangements between infused TIL and blood. The absolute count of a clonotype in blood was estimated by multiplying the lymphocyte count by the CD3+ fraction and by the productive frequency of the clone. TCRdb provides this immuneACCESS table in a form limited to in-frame rearrangements. Some clones are lacking; in checked studies, under half of them reflect an unresolved V gene, and why the rest are absent is not known. The DNA gave D and trimming, while V, J and clone size come from that table. Counted in this sample were some 57,000 clones; roughly 87% of them appeared once. Of the sample, around 2.6% is held by the ten largest clones.

Turning to this clone: Its antigen specificity is not known. Base qualities are not recorded, but no much larger clone differs from it by a single base.

This specimen's time point label, interpreted: pre-treatment sample, taken before nivolumab and TIL therapy. Between late 2017 and early 2020, a dual-center phase I trial enrolled adults who had stage 4 NSCLC. The samples were obtained from a phase I trial that was single-arm and open-label and tested tumor-infiltrating lymphocyte therapy combined with nivolumab in advanced non-small cell lung cancer. Blood mononuclear cells were isolated from EDTA tubes by Ficoll gradient and were snap-frozen as pellets, and DNA was extracted with a Qiagen mini-prep kit. Trimming removed 3 bases from V and 7 bases from J, leaving 9 bases between the germline ends. The CDR3 holds 12 amino acids from the cysteine to the phenylalanine. Only the CDR3 region is kept as DNA, spanning 36 bases read in frame from base 1. The germline V gene encodes CDR1 LGHDT and CDR2 YNNKEL (reference sequence).

In this chain, TRBV3-1 (or the pseudogene TRBV3-2) is recombined with TRBJ1-2; perhaps TRBD1 is the D gene, with 5 bases matching. The specimen was blood, collected at baseline. This clonotype originated in a person aged 25 to 80 with non-small cell lung cancer. The CDR3 protein is CASSHLQGGYTF. The bases are TGTGCCAGCAGCCATCTCCAGGGTGGCTACACCTTC.